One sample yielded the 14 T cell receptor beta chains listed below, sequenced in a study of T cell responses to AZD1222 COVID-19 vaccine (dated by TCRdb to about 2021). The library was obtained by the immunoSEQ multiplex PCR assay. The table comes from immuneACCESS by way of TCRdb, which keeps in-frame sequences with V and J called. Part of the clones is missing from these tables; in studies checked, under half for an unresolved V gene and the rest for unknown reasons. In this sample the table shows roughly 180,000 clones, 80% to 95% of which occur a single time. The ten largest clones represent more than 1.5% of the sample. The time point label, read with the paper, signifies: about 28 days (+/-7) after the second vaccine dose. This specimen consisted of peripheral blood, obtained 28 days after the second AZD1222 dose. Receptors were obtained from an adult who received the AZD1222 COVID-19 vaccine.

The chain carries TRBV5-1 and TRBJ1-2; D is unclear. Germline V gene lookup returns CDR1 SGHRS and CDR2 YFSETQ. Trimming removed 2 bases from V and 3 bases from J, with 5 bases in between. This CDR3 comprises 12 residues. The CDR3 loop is CASSLGYYGYTF. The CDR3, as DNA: TGCGCCAGCAGCTTAGGATACTATGGCTACACCTTC. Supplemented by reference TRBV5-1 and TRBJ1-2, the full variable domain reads KAGVTQTPRYLIKTRGQQVTLSCSPISGHRSVSWYQQTPGQGLQFLFEYFSETQRNKGNFPGRFSGRQFSNSRSEMNVSTLELGDSALYLCASSLGYYGYTFGSGTRLTVV.

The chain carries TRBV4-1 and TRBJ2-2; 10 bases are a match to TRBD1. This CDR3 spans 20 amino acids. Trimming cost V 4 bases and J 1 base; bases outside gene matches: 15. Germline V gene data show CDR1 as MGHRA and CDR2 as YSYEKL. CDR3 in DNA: TGCGCCAGCAGCCCCATACTTTCCGGGACAGGGGTACGGAACACCGGGGAGCTGTTTTTT. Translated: CASSPILSGTGVRNTGELFF.

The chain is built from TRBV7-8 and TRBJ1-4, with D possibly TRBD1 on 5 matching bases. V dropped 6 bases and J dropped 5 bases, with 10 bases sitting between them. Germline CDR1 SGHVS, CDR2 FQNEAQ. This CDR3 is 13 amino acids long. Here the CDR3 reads CASSFGANEKLFF. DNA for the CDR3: TGTGCCAGCAGTTTCGGGGCGAATGAAAAACTGTTTTTT.

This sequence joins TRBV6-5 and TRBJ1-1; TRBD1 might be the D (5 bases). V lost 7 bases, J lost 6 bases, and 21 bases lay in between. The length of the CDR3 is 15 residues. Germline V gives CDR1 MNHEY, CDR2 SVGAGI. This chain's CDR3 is CASTLKGWGEAEAFF. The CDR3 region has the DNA TGTGCCAGCACCCTAAAGGGGTGGGGTGAGGCTGAAGCTTTCTTT.

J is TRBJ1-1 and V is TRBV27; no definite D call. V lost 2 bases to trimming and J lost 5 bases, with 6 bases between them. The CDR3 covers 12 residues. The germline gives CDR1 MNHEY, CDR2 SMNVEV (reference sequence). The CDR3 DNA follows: TGTGCCAGCAGTTTAAGTGGAACTGAAGCTTTCTTT. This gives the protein CASSLSGTEAFF.

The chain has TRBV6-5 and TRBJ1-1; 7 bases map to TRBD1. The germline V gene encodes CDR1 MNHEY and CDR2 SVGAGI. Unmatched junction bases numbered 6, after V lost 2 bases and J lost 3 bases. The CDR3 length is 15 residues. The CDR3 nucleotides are TGTGCCAGCAGTTACAGAGGGGGCTCGTACACTGAAGCTTTCTTT. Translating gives CASSYRGGSYTEAFF.

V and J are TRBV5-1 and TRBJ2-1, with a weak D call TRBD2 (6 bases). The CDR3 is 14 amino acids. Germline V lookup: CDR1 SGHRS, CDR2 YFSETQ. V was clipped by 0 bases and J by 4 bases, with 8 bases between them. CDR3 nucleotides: TGCGCCAGCAGCTTGGTCGGGGGATACAATGAGCAGTTCTTC. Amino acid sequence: CASSLVGGYNEQFF.

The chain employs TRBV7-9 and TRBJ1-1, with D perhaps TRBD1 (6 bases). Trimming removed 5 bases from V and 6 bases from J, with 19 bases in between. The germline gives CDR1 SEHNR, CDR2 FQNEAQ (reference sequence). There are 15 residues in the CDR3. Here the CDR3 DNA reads TGTGCCAGCAGCCCACGGCAAACAGGGCGGGCTGAAGCTTTCTTT. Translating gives CASSPRQTGRAEAFF.

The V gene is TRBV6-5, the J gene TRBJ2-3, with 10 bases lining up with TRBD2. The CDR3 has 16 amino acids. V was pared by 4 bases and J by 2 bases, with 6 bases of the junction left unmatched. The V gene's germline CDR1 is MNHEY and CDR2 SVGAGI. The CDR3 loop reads CASSSIAGGFTDTQYF. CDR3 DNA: TGTGCCAGCAGTTCTATAGCGGGGGGTTTCACAGATACGCAGTATTTT.

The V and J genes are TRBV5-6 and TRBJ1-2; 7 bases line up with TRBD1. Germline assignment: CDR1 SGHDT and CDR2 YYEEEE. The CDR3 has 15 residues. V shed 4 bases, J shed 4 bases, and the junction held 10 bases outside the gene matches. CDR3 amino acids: CASSPPDRPGYGYTF. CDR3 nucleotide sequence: TGTGCCAGCAGCCCCCCGGACAGGCCGGGCTATGGCTACACCTTC.

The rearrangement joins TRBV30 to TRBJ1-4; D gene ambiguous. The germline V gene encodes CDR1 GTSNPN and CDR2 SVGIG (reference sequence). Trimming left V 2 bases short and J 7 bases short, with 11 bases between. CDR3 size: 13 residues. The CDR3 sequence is CAWSRGWGEKLFF. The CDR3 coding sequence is TGTGCCTGGAGTCGGGGTTGGGGTGAAAAACTGTTTTTT.

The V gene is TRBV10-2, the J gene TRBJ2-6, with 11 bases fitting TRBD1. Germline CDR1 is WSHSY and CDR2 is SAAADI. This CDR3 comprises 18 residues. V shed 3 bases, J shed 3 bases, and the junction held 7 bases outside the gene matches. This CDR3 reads CASSDPGQGGSGANVLTF. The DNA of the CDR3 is TGCGCCAGCAGTGACCCGGGACAGGGGGGTAGTGGGGCCAACGTCCTGACTTTC.

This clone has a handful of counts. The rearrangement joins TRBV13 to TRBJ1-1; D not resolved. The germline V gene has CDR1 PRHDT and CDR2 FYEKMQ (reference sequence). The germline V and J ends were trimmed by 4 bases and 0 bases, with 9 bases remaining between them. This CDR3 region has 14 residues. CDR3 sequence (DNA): TGTGCCAGCAGCTCTCTTACAATGAACACTGAAGCTTTCTTT. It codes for CASSSLTMNTEAFF.

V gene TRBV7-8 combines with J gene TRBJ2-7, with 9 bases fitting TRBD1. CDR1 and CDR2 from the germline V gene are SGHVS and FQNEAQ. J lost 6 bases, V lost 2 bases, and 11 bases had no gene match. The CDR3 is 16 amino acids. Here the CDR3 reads CASSLNTGTGLGEQYF. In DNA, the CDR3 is TGTGCCAGCAGCTTAAACACCGGGACAGGGCTGGGCGAGCAGTACTTC.